This T cell receptor beta chain was identified in a study of T cell responses to AZD1222 COVID-19 vaccine. Broader study findings: As reported, nearly half of all spike-specific TCRs target variant regions that are unmutated.

On this clone itself: No antigen is known for it.

The germline gives CDR1 MNHNS, CDR2 SASEGT. V lost 3 bases and J 1 base, leaving 13 bases between the germline ends. The CDR3 is made up of 15 amino acids. The data were produced by immunoSEQ multiplex PCR, yet TCRdb's version contains in-frame clones alone and is incomplete. The table has 97,000 or so clones, roughly 90% seen once. The sequences come from peripheral blood, collected on day 0 of AZD1222 vaccination. The genes are TRBV6-1 and TRBJ2-7, with D unresolved. This TCR was recovered from an adult in good health. CDR3 sequence (DNA): TGTGCCAGCAGTGATGCTTCCGGGTCGTCCTACGAGCAGTACTTC. Translation gives CASSDASGSSYEQYF.